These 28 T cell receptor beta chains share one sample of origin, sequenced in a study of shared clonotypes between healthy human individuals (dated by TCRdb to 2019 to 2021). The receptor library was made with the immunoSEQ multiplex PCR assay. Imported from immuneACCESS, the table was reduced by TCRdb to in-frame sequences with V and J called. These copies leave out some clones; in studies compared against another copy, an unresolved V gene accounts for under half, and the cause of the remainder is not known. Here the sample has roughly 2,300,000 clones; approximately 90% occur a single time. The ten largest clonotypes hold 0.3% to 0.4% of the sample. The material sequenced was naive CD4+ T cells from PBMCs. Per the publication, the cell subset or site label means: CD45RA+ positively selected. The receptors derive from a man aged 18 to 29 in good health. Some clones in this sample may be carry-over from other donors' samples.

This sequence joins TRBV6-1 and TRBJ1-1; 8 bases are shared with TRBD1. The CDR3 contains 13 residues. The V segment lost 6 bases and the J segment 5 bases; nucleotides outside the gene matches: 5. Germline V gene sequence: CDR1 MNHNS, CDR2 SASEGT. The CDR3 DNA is TGTGCCAGCAGGGACAGGGCTCGGACTGAAGCTTTCTTT. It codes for CASRDRARTEAFF.

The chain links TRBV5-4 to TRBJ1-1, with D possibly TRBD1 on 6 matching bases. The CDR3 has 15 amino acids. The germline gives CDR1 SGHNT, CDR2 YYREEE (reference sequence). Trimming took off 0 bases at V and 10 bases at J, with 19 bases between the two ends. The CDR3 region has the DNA TGTGCCAGCAGCTTGGATCCGGGGGCATTGGATGCAGCTTTCTTT. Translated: CASSLDPGALDAAFF.

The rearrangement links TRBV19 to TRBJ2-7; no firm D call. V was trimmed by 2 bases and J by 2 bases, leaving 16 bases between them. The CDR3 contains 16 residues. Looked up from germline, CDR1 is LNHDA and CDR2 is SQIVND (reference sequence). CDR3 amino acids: CASSISATPGPYEQYF. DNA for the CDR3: TGTGCCAGTAGTATATCCGCTACTCCTGGGCCCTACGAGCAGTACTTC. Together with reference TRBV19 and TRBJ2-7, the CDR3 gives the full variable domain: DGGITQSPKYLFRKEGQNVTLSCEQNLNHDAMYWYRQDPGQGLRLIYYSQIVNDFQKGDIAEGYSVSREKKESFPLTVTSAQKNPTAFYLCASSISATPGPYEQYFGPGTRLTVT.

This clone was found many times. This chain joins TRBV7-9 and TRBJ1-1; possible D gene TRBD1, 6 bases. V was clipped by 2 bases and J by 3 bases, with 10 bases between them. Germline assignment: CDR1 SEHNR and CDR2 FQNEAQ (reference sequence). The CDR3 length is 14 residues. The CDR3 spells CASSLPGVDTEAFF. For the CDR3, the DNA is TGTGCCAGCAGCTTACCAGGGGTTGACACTGAAGCTTTCTTT.

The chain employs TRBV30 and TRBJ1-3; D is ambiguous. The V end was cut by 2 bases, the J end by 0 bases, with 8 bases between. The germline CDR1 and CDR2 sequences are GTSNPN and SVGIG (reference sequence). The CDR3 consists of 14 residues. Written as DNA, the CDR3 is TGTGCCTGGAGTAGTGGATACTCTGGAAACACCATATATTTT. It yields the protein CAWSSGYSGNTIYF.

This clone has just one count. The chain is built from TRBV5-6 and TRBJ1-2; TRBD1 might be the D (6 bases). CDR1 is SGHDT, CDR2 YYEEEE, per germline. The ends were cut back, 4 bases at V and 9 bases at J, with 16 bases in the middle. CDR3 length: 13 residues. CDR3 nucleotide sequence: TGTGCCAGCAGCCCTAAGGGGGGTATAAGCTACACCTTC. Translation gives CASSPKGGISYTF.

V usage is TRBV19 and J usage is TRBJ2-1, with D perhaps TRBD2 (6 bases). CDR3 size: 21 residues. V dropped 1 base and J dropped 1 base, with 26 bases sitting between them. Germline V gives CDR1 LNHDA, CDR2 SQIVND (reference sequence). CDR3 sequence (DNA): TGTGCCAGTAGTATAGTGGGTAGCGGCTACCTCCCTTCTAGGTCCTACAATGAGCAGTTCTTC. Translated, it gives CASSIVGSGYLPSRSYNEQFF. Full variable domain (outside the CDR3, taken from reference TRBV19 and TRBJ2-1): DGGITQSPKYLFRKEGQNVTLSCEQNLNHDAMYWYRQDPGQGLRLIYYSQIVNDFQKGDIAEGYSVSREKKESFPLTVTSAQKNPTAFYLCASSIVGSGYLPSRSYNEQFFGPGTRLTVL.

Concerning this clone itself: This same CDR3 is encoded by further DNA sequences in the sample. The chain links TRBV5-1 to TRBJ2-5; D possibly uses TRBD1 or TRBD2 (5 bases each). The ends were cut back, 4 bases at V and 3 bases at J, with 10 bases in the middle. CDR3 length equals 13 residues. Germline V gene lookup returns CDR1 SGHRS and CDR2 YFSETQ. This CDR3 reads CASSPGTEETQYF. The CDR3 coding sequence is TGCGCCAGCAGCCCTGGGACGGAAGAGACCCAGTACTTC. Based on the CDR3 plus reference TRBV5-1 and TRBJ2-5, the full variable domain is KAGVTQTPRYLIKTRGQQVTLSCSPISGHRSVSWYQQTPGQGLQFLFEYFSETQRNKGNFPGRFSGRQFSNSRSEMNVSTLELGDSALYLCASSPGTEETQYFGPGTRLLVL.

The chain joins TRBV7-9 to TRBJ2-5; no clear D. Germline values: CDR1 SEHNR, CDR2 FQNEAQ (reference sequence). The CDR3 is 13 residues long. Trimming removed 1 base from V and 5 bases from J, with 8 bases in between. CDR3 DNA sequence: TGTGCCAGCAGCTTAGGCGTCGCGGAGACCCAGTACTTC. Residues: CASSLGVAETQYF.

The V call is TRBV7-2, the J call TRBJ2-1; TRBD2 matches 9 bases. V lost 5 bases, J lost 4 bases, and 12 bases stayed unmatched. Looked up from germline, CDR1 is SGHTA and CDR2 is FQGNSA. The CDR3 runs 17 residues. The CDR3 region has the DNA TGTGCCAGCAGCCACTCCTTGGCGGGAGGGCCTTACAATGAGCAGTTCTTC. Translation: CASSHSLAGGPYNEQFF. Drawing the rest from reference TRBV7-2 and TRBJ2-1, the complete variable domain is GAGVSQSPSNKVTEKGKDVELRCDPISGHTALYWYRQSLGQGLEFLIYFQGNSAPDKSGLPSDRFSAERTGGSVSTLTIQRTQQEDSAVYLCASSHSLAGGPYNEQFFGPGTRLTVL.

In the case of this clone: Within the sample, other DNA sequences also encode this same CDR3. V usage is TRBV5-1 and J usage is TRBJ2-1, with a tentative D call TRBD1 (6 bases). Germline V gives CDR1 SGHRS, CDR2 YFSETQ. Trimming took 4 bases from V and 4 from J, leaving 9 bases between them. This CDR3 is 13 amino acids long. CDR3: CASSEQGYNEQFF. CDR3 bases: TGCGCCAGCAGCGAGCAGGGGTACAATGAGCAGTTCTTC.

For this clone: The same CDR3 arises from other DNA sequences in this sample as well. The CDR3 sequence is CATSARGGMNTEAFF. As DNA, the CDR3 is TGTGCCACCAGCGCCCGGGGGGGGATGAACACTGAAGCTTTCTTT. V is TRBV15 and J is TRBJ1-1; D might be TRBD1 (5 bases). The ends were cut back, 5 bases at V and 0 bases at J, with 13 bases in the middle. The CDR3 spans 15 residues. Germline V gives CDR1 LNHNV, CDR2 YYDKDF (reference sequence).

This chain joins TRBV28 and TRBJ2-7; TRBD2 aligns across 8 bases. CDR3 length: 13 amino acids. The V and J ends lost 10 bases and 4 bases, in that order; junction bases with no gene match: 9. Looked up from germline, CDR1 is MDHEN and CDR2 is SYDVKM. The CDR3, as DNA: TGTGCCATCTCCCGGGGGGGTTGGTACGAGCAGTACTTC. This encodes CAISRGGWYEQYF. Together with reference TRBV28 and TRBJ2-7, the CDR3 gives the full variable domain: DVKVTQSSRYLVKRTGEKVFLECVQDMDHENMFWYRQDPGLGLRLIYFSYDVKMKEKGDIPEGYSVSREKKERFSLILESASTNQTSMYLCAISRGGWYEQYFGPGTRLTVT.

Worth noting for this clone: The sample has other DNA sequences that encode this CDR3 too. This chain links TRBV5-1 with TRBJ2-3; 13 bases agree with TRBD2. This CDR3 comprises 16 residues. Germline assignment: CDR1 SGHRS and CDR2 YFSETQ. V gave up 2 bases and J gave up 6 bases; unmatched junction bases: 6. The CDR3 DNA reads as TGCGCCAGCAGCTTCGGACTAGCGGGAGACCTCGATACGCAGTATTTT. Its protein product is CASSFGLAGDLDTQYF.

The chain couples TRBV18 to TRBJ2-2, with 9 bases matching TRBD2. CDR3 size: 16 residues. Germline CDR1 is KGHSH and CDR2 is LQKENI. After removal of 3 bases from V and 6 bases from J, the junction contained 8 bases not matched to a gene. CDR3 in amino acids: CASSPFLAGSSGELFF. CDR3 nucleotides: TGTGCCAGCTCACCCTTCCTAGCGGGATCCTCCGGGGAGCTGTTTTTT. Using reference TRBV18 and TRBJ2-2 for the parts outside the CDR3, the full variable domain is NAGVMQNPRHLVRRRGQEARLRCSPMKGHSHVYWYRQLPEEGLKFMVYLQKENIIDESGMPKERFSAEFPKEGPSILRIQQVVRGDSAAYFCASSPFLAGSSGELFFGEGSRLTVL.

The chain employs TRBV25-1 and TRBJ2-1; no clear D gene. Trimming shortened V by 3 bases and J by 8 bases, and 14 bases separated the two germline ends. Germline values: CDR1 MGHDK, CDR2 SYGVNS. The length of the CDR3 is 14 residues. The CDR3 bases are TGTGCCAGCAGTGACCCTGCTAGAAGCCATGAGCAGTTCTTC. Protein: CASSDPARSHEQFF.

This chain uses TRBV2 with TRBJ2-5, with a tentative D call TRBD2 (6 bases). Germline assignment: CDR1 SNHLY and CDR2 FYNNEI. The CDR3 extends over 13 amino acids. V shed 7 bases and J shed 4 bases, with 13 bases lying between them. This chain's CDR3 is CASTGSQRETQYF. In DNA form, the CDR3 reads TGTGCCAGCACCGGGAGTCAACGAGAGACCCAGTACTTC.

The CDR3 nucleotides read TGCAGCGTTGCGAGACAGGGGGCCGGGGAGCTGTTTTTT. Protein sequence: CSVARQGAGELFF. The chain employs TRBV29-1 and TRBJ2-2, with TRBD1 identical over 9 bases. CDR3 length: 13 amino acids. Trimming cost V 4 bases and J 6 bases; bases outside gene matches: 3. Germline V lookup: CDR1 SQVTM, CDR2 ANQGSEA.

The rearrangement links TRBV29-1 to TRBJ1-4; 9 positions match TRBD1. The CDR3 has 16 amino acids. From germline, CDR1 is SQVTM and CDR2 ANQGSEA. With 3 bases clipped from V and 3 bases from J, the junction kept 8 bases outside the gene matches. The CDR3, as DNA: TGCAGCGTTGACCCCGGGGGGGACAGGGCTAATGAAAAACTGTTTTTT. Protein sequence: CSVDPGGDRANEKLFF.

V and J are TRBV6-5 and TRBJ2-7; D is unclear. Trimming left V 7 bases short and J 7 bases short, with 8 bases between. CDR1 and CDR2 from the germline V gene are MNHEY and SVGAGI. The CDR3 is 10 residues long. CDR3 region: CASMRSEQYF. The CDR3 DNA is TGTGCCAGCATGAGGAGTGAGCAGTACTTC.

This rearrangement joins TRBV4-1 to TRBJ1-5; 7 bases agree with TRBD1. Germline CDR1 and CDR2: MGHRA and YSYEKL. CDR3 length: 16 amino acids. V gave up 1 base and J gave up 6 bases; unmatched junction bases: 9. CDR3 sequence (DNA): TGCGCCAGCAGCCAAGCCCCAGGGGGACTAACTCAGCCCCAGCATTTT. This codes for CASSQAPGGLTQPQHF.

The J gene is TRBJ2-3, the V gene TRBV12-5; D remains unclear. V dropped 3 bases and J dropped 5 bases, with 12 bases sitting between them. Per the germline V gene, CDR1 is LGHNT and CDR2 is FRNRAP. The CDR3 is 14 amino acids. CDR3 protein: CASGFDGIGDTQYF. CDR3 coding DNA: TGTGCTAGTGGTTTTGATGGGATCGGAGATACGCAGTATTTT.

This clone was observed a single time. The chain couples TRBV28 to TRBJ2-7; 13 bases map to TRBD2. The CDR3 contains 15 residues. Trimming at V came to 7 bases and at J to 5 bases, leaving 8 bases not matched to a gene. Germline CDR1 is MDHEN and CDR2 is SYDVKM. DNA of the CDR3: TGTGCCAGCAAATTACTAGCGGGAGGGCCCCACGAGCAGTACTTC. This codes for CASKLLAGGPHEQYF.

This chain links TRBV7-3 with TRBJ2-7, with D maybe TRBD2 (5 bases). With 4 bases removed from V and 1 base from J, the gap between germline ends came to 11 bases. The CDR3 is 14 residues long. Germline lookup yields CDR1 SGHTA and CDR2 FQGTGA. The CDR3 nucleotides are TGTGCCAGCAGCTCGCCGAGCGGTTCCTACGAGCAGTACTTC. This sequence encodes CASSSPSGSYEQYF.

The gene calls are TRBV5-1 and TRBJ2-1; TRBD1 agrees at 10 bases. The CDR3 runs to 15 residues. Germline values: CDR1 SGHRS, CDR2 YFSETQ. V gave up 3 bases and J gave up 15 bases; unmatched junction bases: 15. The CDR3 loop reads CASSWGDRGTTVRFF. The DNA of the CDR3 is TGCGCCAGCAGCTGGGGGGACAGGGGAACGACGGTTCGGTTCTTC.

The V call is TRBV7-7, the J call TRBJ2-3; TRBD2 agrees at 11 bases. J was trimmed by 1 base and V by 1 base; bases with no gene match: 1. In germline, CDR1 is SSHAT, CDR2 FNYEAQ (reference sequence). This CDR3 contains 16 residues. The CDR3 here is CASSLGGLAGTDTQYF. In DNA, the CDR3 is TGTGCCAGCAGCTTAGGGGGACTAGCGGGCACAGATACGCAGTATTTT.

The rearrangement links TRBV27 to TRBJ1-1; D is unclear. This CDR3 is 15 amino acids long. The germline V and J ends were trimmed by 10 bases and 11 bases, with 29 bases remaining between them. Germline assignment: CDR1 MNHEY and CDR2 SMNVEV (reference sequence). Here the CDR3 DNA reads TGTGCCATTTTCTCTCCCCGCCGGGGAGGGCTTAGGGCTTTCTTT. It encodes CAIFSPRRGGLRAFF.

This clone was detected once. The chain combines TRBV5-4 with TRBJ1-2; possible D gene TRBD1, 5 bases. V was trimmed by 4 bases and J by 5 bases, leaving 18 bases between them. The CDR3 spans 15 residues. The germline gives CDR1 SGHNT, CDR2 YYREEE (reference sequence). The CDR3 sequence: CASSLSGTGVYGYTF. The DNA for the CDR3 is TGTGCCAGCAGCCTTTCCGGGACGGGGGTTTATGGCTACACCTTC.